This TCR beta chain emerged from a study of tumor-infiltrating lymphocytes in primary liver carcinoma. Background on the study: Between about 4 and 11 cm across, the tumors were all of stage T1-T3 N0M0.

Points on this clonotype: The antigen is undetermined.

Regarding the study as a whole: Blood fell significantly below tumors in its top-250-clone fraction (p = 0.039). Tumor region pairs outstripped tumor-adjacent and tumor-blood pairs in overlap.

From approximately 0.5 ug of total RNA, TCR beta-specific cDNA was reverse-transcribed using a constant-region primer. Slightly modified ARM-PCR, run as three nested multiplex PCR rounds, produced the TCR beta libraries. The opening two PCR rounds, around 11 cycles each, paired TRBV1-TRBV30 forward primers with a C-beta reverse primer. TCRdb reprocessed the multiplex PCR reads via MiXCR and lists one record per CDR3 protein. Of about 110,000 distinct CDR3 sequences listed, roughly 80% are singletons. The V gene's germline CDR1 is SGHAT and CDR2 FQDESV (reference sequence). This CDR3 region has 13 residues. V was cut by 8 bases and J by 11 bases, with 16 bases left in between. Unsorted bulk tissue, roughly 19-33 mg of it, served as the source for co-extraction of RNA and DNA. No patient had received treatment, and all had chronic HBV infection.

This TCR came from a man aged 40-49 years with primary liver carcinoma and hepatitis B virus infection. V and J are TRBV11-1 and TRBJ1-6; D call uncertain. The sample was liver tumor tissue from sampling region 3. Stated subset: tumor region T3, left-lateral pole. The CDR3 sequence is CASGGILVTPLHF. CDR3 sequence (DNA): TGTGCCAGCGGCGGGATACTGGTTACACCCCTCCACTTT. The whole variable domain, remainder taken from reference TRBV11-1 and TRBJ1-6, is EAEVAQSPRYKITEKSQAVAFWCDPISGHATLYWYRQILGQGPELLVQFQDESVVDDSQLPKDRFSAERLKGVDSTLKIQPAELGDSAMYLCASGGILVTPLHFGNGTRLTVT.